Below, 5 T cell receptor beta chains from the same sample are listed, as sequenced in a study of T cell responses to AZD1222 COVID-19 vaccine. Measured with immunoSEQ multiplex PCR; TCRdb has only the in-frame clones, and not every one. This sample has 130,000 or so clones, with approximately 92% found just once. The sample consisted of peripheral blood, taken on day 0 of AZD1222 vaccination. The source of these receptors is an adult in good health.

The rearrangement uses TRBV7-8 and TRBJ2-2; the match to TRBD1 covers 9 bases. Germline V gene lookup returns CDR1 SGHVS and CDR2 FQNEAQ. Losses at the gene ends were 2 bases for V and 7 bases for J; bases not matched to a gene: 14. CDR3 length equals 18 residues. The CDR3 region has the DNA TGTGCCAGCAGCTTAACCGGACAGGGGTTTACTTCGGGCGGGGAGCTGTTTTTT. The encoded protein is CASSLTGQGFTSGGELFF.

This chain links TRBV12-3 or TRBV12-4 with TRBJ1-2; D gene unclear. V lost 7 bases to trimming and J lost 7 bases, with 13 bases between them. The CDR3 loop spans 12 amino acids. The CDR3 DNA is TGTGCCAGCACCACTATGTTGAGTGGCTACACCTTC. Translation: CASTTMLSGYTF.

The table lists this clone with a few counts. The J gene is TRBJ2-1, the V gene TRBV18; 14 bases fit TRBD2. CDR1 and CDR2 from the germline V gene are KGHSH and LQKENI. The CDR3 length is 16 residues. V lost 3 bases, J lost 5 bases, and 3 bases stayed unmatched. CDR3 residues: CASSPWTSGGNNEQFF. In DNA, the CDR3 is TGTGCCAGCTCACCCTGGACTAGCGGGGGGAACAATGAGCAGTTCTTC.

J is TRBJ2-7 and V is TRBV9, with a possible D match to TRBD2 (5 bases). In germline, CDR1 is SGDLS, CDR2 YYNGEE. The V and J ends lost 0 bases and 5 bases respectively, with 12 bases between them. The CDR3 covers 14 residues. In nucleotides, the CDR3 is TGTGCCAGCAGCGTAGCAGGTCGGGGTGACGAGCAGTACTTC. This translates into CASSVAGRGDEQYF.

The genes are TRBV10-3 and TRBJ1-5; no reliable D call. From germline, CDR1 is ENHRY and CDR2 SYGVKD. Between the trimmed V and J ends, which lost 3 bases and 5 bases, there was a span of 14 bases. The CDR3 runs to 15 residues. CDR3 nucleotide sequence: TGTGCCATCAGTGATGAGGGTAGGGCTGATCAGCCCCAGCATTTT. This encodes CAISDEGRADQPQHF.